A single sample is the source of the 22 T cell receptor beta chains below, sequenced in a study of T cells in Graves' hyperthyroidism and ophthalmopathy. Amplified regions were TCR beta CDR3 sequences from RNA transcripts. During a first-round RT-PCR of the TCR CDR3, the HTBI primer set was used. In TCRdb, the multiplex PCR reads were re-called with MiXCR into one record per CDR3 protein. This sample yields approximately 510,000 distinct CDR3 sequences, of which less than 25% are seen a single time; about 25% belongs to the top ten. Sequences were obtained from blood. The receptors originated from a man aged 18 to 30 with Graves' hyperthyroidism.

In its sample, this clonotype was seen many times. V and J are TRBV30 and TRBJ2-7, with D maybe TRBD2 (6 bases). Trimming removed 2 bases at V and 1 base at J, with 12 bases between. CDR3 length: 14 residues. Germline loops: CDR1 GTSNPN, CDR2 SVGIG (reference sequence). In DNA form, the CDR3 reads TGTGCCTGGAGTTCGGGACTCTTTTCCTACGAGCAGTACTTC. Translated: CAWSSGLFSYEQYF.

This chain connects TRBV6-1 to TRBJ2-7; D is uncertain. Germline V gene lookup returns CDR1 MNHNS and CDR2 SASEGT. This CDR3 is 15 amino acids long. Trimming left V 1 base short and J 2 bases short, with 12 bases between. CDR3 protein: CASSEVWTGTYEQYF. As DNA, the CDR3 is TGTGCCAGCAGTGAAGTATGGACGGGTACCTACGAGCAGTACTTC.

In its sample, this clonotype was seen many times. The rearrangement links TRBV7-9 to TRBJ1-1; no reliable D call. This CDR3 is built from 14 residues. Germline CDR1 SEHNR, CDR2 FQNEAQ (reference sequence). Trimming pared 5 bases from V and 4 bases from J, leaving 14 bases between. The CDR3 DNA sequence: TGTGCCAGCAGCCGAGATGACACAATCACTGAAGCTTTCTTT. This encodes CASSRDDTITEAFF.

This clonotype was recorded at least ten times. This chain connects TRBV30 to TRBJ2-7; no reliable D call. The CDR3 totals 12 residues. Trimming removed 8 bases at V and 1 base at J, with 12 bases between. Germline V lookup: CDR1 GTSNPN, CDR2 SVGIG (reference sequence). CDR3 coding DNA: TGTGCCACGGGCGAAGGGTCCTACGAGCAGTACTTC. Protein sequence: CATGEGSYEQYF.

This clonotype came up many times. The chain has TRBV4-1 and TRBJ2-5, with TRBD1 as a possible D gene (6 bases). This CDR3 is built from 16 residues. Trimming pared 2 bases from V and 5 bases from J, leaving 18 bases between. Germline V CDR1 and CDR2: MGHRA, YSYEKL. The CDR3 DNA follows: TGCGCCAGCAGCCAACCCACCCAGGGGAGCCGGGAGACCCAGTACTTC. It is translated as CASSQPTQGSRETQYF.

This clonotype came up many times. The chain has TRBV7-9 and TRBJ1-2; 7 bases match TRBD1. V lost 4 bases and J lost 0; bases outside the gene matches: 2. CDR3 length equals 14 residues. The V gene's germline CDR1 is SEHNR and CDR2 FQNEAQ (reference sequence). CDR3 in amino acids: CASSSGQSNYGYTF. CDR3 sequence (DNA): TGTGCCAGCAGCTCGGGACAGTCTAACTATGGCTACACCTTC.

This clonotype was recorded at least ten times. The chain joins TRBV5-5 to TRBJ1-1; tentative D call: TRBD1 (5 bases). CDR3 length: 14 residues. Germline V gene lookup returns CDR1 SGHKS and CDR2 YYEKEE (reference sequence). The V and J ends lost 5 bases and 1 base respectively, with 12 bases between them. CDR3 in DNA: TGTGCCAGCAGTCCTGGGGCATGGAACACTGAAGCTTTCTTT. Its translation: CASSPGAWNTEAFF.

This clonotype was seen only a few times. This chain connects TRBV19 to TRBJ2-7; the D gene is possibly TRBD1 (7 bases). The CDR3 is made up of 13 amino acids. Trimming shortened V by 6 bases and J by 3 bases, and 12 bases separated the two germline ends. Germline V gives CDR1 LNHDA, CDR2 SQIVND (reference sequence). The CDR3: CASSGGQNYEQYF. The CDR3 DNA reads as TGTGCCAGTAGCGGGGGACAGAACTACGAGCAGTACTTC.

The V and J genes are TRBV7-9 and TRBJ1-5; TRBD1 agrees at 7 bases. Germline V gene lookup returns CDR1 SEHNR and CDR2 FQNEAQ (reference sequence). Germline trimming cut 5 bases from V and 0 bases from J; bases unmatched to any gene: 4. CDR3 size: 15 residues. The CDR3 is CASSDYRGSNQPQHF. CDR3 DNA sequence: TGTGCCAGCAGCGACTACAGGGGTAGCAATCAGCCCCAGCATTTT.

The gene calls are TRBV20-1 and TRBJ2-7; D is unclear. The V end was cut by 6 bases, the J end by 2 bases, with 20 bases between. This CDR3 spans 15 amino acids. CDR1 and CDR2 from the germline V gene are DFQATT and SNEGSKA (reference sequence). CDR3 nucleotides: TGCAGTGCCCCCCCCGGACCTCCTTCCGCCTACGAGCAGTACTTC. This encodes CSAPPGPPSAYEQYF.

In its sample, this clonotype was seen many times. This rearrangement joins TRBV2 to TRBJ1-5, with D uncertain. CDR1 is SNHLY and CDR2 is FYNNEI in the germline V gene. The V gene lost 7 bases and the J gene lost 4 bases, with 23 bases spanning the gap. The CDR3 contains 17 residues. As DNA, the CDR3 is TGTGCCAGCAATCCGAGGGCTTTGGACGGTTTAAATCAGCCCCAGCATTTT. Encoded protein: CASNPRALDGLNQPQHF.

The chain uses TRBV10-3 and TRBJ1-5; D ambiguous. Trimming removed 2 bases at V and 4 bases at J, with 9 bases between. Germline V gives CDR1 ENHRY, CDR2 SYGVKD. CDR3 size: 14 residues. CDR3 DNA sequence: TGTGCCATCAGTGAGGCGGGGATAAATCAGCCCCAGCATTTT. This gives the protein CAISEAGINQPQHF.

The V call is TRBV5-6, the J call TRBJ1-3, with unresolved D. The V gene lost 2 bases and the J gene lost 0 bases, with 9 bases spanning the gap. This CDR3 is 15 amino acids long. Per germline, CDR1 SGHDT and CDR2 YYEEEE. In DNA form, the CDR3 reads TGTGCCAGCAGCTTCCCCAGTGGCTCTGGAAACACCATATATTTT. The encoded protein is CASSFPSGSGNTIYF.

The genes are TRBV6-2 or TRBV6-3 and TRBJ2-7; possibly TRBD1 for D (6 bases). The ends were cut back, 0 bases at V and 4 bases at J, with 16 bases in the middle. Per the germline V gene, CDR1 is MNHEY and CDR2 is SVGEGT. The CDR3 loop spans 16 amino acids. In DNA form, the CDR3 reads TGTGCCAGCAGTTACTCGAGGACAGAAAGTGAATACGAGCAGTACTTC. Translation: CASSYSRTESEYEQYF.

This clonotype was seen more than once but under ten times. The rearrangement links TRBV10-3 to TRBJ2-7, with 8 bases fitting TRBD1. J lost 5 bases, V lost 2 bases, and 8 bases had no gene match. Germline CDR1 reads ENHRY; CDR2 reads SYGVKD. The CDR3 is 15 amino acids. CDR3 in amino acids: CAISELIDRGNEQYF. CDR3 coding DNA: TGTGCCATCAGTGAGCTGATTGACAGGGGCAACGAGCAGTACTTC.

This clonotype has a single count. The chain recombines TRBV30 with TRBJ1-2, with D possibly matching TRBD1 (6 bases). Germline lookup yields CDR1 GTSNPN and CDR2 SVGIG (reference sequence). This CDR3 has 14 amino acids. V was cut by 4 bases and J by 8 bases, with 20 bases left in between. The CDR3 DNA reads TGTGCCTGGAACCGCCCCCCACAGGGAAAAGGCTACACCTTC. It specifies CAWNRPPQGKGYTF.

This clonotype was found many times. The rearrangement joins TRBV28 to TRBJ1-2; 9 nucleotides agree with TRBD1. CDR3 length equals 15 residues. Germline V gives CDR1 MDHEN, CDR2 SYDVKM. After removal of 5 bases from V and 4 bases from J, the junction contained 8 bases not matched to a gene. The CDR3, as DNA: TGTGCCAGCAGTGGAACAGGGGGCGGGAGCTATGGCTACACCTTC. Protein product: CASSGTGGGSYGYTF.

The sample holds a few counts of this clonotype. The chain has TRBV20-1 and TRBJ2-7; the D is unclear. Trimming left V 6 bases short and J 6 bases short, with 9 bases between. CDR1 DFQATT and CDR2 SNEGSKA come from the germline V gene (reference sequence). The CDR3 totals 10 residues. The CDR3 DNA reads TGCAGTGCGATCCAGGTCGAGCAGTACTTC. It encodes CSAIQVEQYF.

V usage is TRBV12-3 or TRBV12-4 and J usage is TRBJ1-3, with D unclear. V lost 1 base, J lost 4 bases, and 20 bases lay in between. The CDR3 covers 18 residues. The CDR3 is CASSLGPLGWLGGNTIYF. CDR3 bases: TGTGCCAGCAGTTTAGGCCCACTGGGGTGGCTCGGCGGAAACACCATATATTTT.

The sample holds many counts of this clonotype. The J gene is TRBJ1-1, the V gene TRBV19; 7 positions agree with TRBD1. Trimming cost V 5 bases and J 4 bases; bases outside gene matches: 7. The CDR3 spans 14 residues. CDR1 and CDR2 from the germline V gene are LNHDA and SQIVND (reference sequence). CDR3 residues: CASSPGTVSTEAFF. CDR3 sequence (DNA): TGTGCCAGTAGTCCCGGGACAGTAAGCACTGAAGCTTTCTTT.

This clonotype was counted at least ten times. This rearrangement joins TRBV4-2 to TRBJ1-1; unclear D gene. The germline gives CDR1 LGHNA, CDR2 YNFKEQ. The CDR3 contains 14 residues. V was cut by 0 bases and J by 5 bases, with 10 bases left in between. The CDR3 protein is CASSQEIRRTEAFF. CDR3 sequence (DNA): TGTGCCAGCAGCCAAGAAATCCGCCGAACTGAAGCTTTCTTT.

This clonotype was counted at least ten times. The J gene is TRBJ2-4, the V gene TRBV20-1, with a possible D match to TRBD1 (6 bases). The V and J ends lost 5 bases and 5 bases respectively, with 16 bases between them. The CDR3 spans 14 residues. Germline V gives CDR1 DFQATT, CDR2 SNEGSKA (reference sequence). The CDR3 sequence: CSAPARGLENIQYF. DNA for the CDR3: TGCAGTGCTCCTGCCAGGGGCCTTGAAAACATTCAGTACTTC.